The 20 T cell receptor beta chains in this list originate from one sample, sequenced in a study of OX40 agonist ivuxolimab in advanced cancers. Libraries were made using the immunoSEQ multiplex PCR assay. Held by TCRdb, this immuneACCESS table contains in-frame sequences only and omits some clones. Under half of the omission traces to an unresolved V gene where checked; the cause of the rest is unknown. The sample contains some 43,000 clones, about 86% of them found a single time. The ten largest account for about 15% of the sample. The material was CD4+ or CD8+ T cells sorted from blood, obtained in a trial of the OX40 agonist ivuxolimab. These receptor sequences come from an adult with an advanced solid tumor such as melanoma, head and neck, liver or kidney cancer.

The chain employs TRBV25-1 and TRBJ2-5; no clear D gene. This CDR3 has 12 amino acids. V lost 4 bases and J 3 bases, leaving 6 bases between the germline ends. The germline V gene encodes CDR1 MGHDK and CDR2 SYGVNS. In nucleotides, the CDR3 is TGTGCCAGCAGTGTCTGGGAAGAGACCCAGTACTTC. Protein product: CASSVWEETQYF.

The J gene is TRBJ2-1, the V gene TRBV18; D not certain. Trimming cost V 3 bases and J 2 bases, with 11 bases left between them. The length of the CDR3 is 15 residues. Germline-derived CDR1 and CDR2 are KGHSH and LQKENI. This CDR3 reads CASSPSDGTYNEQFF. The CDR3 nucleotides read TGTGCCAGCTCACCCTCGGATGGGACCTACAATGAGCAGTTCTTC. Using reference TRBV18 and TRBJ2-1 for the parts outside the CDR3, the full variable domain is NAGVMQNPRHLVRRRGQEARLRCSPMKGHSHVYWYRQLPEEGLKFMVYLQKENIIDESGMPKERFSAEFPKEGPSILRIQQVVRGDSAAYFCASSPSDGTYNEQFFGPGTRLTVL.

The CDR3 here is CASSQQGLNTEAFF. CDR3 in DNA: TGCGCCAGCAGCCAACAGGGCTTGAACACTGAAGCTTTCTTT. The chain employs TRBV4-1 and TRBJ1-1; D is possibly TRBD1 (5 bases). Germline V gene data show CDR1 as MGHRA and CDR2 as YSYEKL. This CDR3 comprises 14 residues. V dropped 2 bases and J dropped 0 bases, with 7 bases sitting between them.

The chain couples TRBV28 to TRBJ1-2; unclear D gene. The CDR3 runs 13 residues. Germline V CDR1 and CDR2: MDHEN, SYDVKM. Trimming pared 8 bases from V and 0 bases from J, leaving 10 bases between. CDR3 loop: CASCRFPNYGYTF. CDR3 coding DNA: TGTGCCAGCTGCAGATTCCCTAACTATGGCTACACCTTC.

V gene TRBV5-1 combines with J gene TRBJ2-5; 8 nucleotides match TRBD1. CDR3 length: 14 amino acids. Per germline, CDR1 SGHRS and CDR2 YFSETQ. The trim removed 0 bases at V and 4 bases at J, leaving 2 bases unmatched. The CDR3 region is CASSLGQGRETQYF. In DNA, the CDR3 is TGCGCCAGCAGCTTGGGACAGGGGCGAGAGACCCAGTACTTC. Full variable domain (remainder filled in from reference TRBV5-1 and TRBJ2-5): KAGVTQTPRYLIKTRGQQVTLSCSPISGHRSVSWYQQTPGQGLQFLFEYFSETQRNKGNFPGRFSGRQFSNSRSEMNVSTLELGDSALYLCASSLGQGRETQYFGPGTRLLVL.

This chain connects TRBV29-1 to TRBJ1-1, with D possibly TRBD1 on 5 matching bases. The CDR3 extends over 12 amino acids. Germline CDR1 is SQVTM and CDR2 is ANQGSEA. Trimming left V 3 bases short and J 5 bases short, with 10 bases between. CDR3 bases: TGCAGCGTTGACGGGGGAAGGACTGAAGCTTTCTTT. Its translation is CSVDGGRTEAFF.

The CDR3 bases are TGTGCCAGCACTGCTAGCGGGGGTGTAAGGGAGACCCAGTACTTC. Its protein is CASTASGGVRETQYF. The rearrangement links TRBV6-6 to TRBJ2-5, with 10 nucleotides matching TRBD2. The germline V gene encodes CDR1 MNHNY and CDR2 SVGAGI (reference sequence). The CDR3 covers 15 residues. V lost 7 bases to trimming and J lost 5 bases; unmatched junction nucleotides: 10.

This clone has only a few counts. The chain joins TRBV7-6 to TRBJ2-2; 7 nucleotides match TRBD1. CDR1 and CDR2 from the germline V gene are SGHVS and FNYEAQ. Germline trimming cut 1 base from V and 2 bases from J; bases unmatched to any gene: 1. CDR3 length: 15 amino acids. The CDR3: CASSLGTGNTGELFF. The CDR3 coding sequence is TGTGCCAGCAGCTTAGGGACAGGAAACACCGGGGAGCTGTTTTTT.

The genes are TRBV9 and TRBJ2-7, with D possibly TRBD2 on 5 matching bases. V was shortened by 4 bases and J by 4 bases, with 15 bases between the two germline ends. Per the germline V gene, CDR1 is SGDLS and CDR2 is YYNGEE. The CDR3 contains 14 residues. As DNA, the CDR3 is TGTGCCAGCAGCAGCAAGGTGAGGGTTTACGAGCAGTACTTC. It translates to CASSSKVRVYEQYF.

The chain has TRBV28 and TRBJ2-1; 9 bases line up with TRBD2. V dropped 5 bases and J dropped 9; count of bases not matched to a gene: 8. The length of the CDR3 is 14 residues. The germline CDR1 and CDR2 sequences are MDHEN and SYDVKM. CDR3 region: CASSPKREEVEQFF. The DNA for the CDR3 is TGTGCCAGCAGTCCCAAGCGGGAGGAAGTTGAGCAGTTCTTC.

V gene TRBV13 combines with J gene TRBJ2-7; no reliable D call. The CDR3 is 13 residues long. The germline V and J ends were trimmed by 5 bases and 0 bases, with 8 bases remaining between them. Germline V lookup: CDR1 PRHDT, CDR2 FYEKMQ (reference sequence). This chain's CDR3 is CASSPRSSYEQYF. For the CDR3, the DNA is TGTGCCAGCAGCCCAAGGAGCTCCTACGAGCAGTACTTC.

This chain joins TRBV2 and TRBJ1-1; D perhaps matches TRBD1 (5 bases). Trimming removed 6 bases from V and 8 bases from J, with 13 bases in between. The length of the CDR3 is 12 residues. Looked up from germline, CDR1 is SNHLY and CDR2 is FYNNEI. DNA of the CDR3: TGTGCCAGCAGAGGAAGGGGAACGGAAGCTTTCTTT. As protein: CASRGRGTEAFF.

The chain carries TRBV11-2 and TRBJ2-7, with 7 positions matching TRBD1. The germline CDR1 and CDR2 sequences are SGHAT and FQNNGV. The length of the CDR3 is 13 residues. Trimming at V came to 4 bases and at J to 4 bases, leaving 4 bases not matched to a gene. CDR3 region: CASSSGQTYEQYF. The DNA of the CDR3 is TGTGCCAGCAGCTCGGGACAGACATACGAGCAGTACTTC.

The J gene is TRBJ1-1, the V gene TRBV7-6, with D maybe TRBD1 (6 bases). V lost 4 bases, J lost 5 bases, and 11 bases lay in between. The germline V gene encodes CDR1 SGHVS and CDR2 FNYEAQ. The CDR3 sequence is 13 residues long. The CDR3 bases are TGTGCCAGCAGCTCGAGTACAGGGACTGAAGCTTTCTTT. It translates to CASSSSTGTEAFF.

The CDR3 reads CASSGQGGYEGYTF. The CDR3 nucleotides read TGTGCCAGTAGTGGACAGGGAGGCTACGAGGGCTACACCTTC. This rearrangement joins TRBV19 to TRBJ1-2; 8 bases map to TRBD1. CDR1 is LNHDA and CDR2 is SQIVND in the germline V gene (reference sequence). The CDR3 sequence is 14 residues long. V was pared by 5 bases and J by 8 bases, with 10 bases of the junction left unmatched.

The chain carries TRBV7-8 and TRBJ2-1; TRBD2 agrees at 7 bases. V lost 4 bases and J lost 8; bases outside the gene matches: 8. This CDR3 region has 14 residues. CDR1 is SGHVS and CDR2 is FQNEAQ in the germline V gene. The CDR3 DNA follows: TGTGCCAGCAGCTACAGCGGGACTGCCTATGAGCAGTTCTTC. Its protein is CASSYSGTAYEQFF.

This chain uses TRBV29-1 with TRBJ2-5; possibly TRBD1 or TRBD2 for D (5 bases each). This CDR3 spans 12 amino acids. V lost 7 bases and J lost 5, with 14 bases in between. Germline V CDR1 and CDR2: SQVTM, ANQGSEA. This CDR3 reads CSGRDLLETQYF. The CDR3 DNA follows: TGCAGCGGCAGGGACCTCCTTGAGACCCAGTACTTC.

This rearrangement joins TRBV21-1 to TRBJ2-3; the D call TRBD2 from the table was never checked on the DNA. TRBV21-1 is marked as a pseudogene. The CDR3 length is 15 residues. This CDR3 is CASSPHRGATDTQYF. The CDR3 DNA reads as TGTGCCAGCAGCCCCCACCGGGGGGCCACAGATACGCAGTATTTT.

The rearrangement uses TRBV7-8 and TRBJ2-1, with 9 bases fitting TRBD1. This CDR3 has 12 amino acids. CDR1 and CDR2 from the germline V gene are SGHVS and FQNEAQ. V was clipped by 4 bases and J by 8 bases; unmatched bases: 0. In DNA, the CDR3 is TGTGCCAGCAGCTGGGACAGGGATGAGCAGTTCTTC. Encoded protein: CASSWDRDEQFF.

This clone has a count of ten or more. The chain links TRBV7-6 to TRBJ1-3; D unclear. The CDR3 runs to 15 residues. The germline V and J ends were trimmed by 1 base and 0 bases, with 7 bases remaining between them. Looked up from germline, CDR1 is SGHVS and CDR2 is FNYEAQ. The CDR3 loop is CASSLGTVSGNTIYF. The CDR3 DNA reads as TGTGCCAGCAGCTTAGGGACCGTCTCTGGAAACACCATATATTTT.